This entry describes one TCR beta chain. The sample originates from a study of blood T cell repertoires in COVID-19. Authors' methods: Researchers report that nucleated cell counts were estimated from reference gene primer amplification. TCRdb's copy holds only in-frame clones and misses some; the assay was immunoSEQ multiplex PCR. V and J calls and clone size are copied from that table; D and trimming were computed from the DNA. This table holds about 130,000 clones, 60% to 80% found once. The TCR sequence derives from an older man with COVID-19, enrolled during active disease. The sequenced sample consisted of peripheral blood.

The CDR3 sequence is CASSMIGEGLRDNEQFF. The DNA of the CDR3 is TGTGCCAGCAGCATGATTGGGGAGGGGTTGAGGGACAATGAGCAGTTCTTC. The chain links TRBV7-6 to TRBJ2-1; TRBD2 aligns across 7 bases. This CDR3 is built from 17 residues. The germline V gene has CDR1 SGHVS and CDR2 FNYEAQ. V gave up 5 bases and J gave up 5 bases; unmatched junction bases: 15.